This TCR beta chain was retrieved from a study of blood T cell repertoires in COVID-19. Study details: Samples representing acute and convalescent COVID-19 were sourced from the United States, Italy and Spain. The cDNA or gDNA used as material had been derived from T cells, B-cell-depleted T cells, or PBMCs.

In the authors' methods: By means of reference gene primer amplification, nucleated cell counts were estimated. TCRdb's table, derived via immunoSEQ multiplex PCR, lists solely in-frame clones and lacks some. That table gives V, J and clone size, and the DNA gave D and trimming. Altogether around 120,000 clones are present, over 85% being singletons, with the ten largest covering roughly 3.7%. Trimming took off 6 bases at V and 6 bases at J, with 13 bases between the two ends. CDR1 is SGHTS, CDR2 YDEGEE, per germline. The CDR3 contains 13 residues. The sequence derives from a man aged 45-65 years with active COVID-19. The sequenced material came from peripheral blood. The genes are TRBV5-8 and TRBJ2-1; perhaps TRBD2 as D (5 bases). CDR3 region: CASNLGLSNEQFF. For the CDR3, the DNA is TGTGCCAGCAACCTTGGACTGAGCAATGAGCAGTTCTTC.